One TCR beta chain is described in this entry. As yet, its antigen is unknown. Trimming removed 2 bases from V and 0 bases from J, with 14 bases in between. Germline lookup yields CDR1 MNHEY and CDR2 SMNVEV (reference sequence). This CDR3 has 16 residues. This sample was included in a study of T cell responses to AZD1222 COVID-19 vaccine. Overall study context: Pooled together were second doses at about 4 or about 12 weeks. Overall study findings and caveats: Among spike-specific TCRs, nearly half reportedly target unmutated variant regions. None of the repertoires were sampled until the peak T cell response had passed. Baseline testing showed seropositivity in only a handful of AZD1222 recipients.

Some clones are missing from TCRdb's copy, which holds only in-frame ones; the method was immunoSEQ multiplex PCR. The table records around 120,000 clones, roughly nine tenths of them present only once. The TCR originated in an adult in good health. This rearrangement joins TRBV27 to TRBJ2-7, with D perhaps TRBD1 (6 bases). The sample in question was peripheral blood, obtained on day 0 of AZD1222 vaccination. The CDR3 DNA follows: TGTGCCAGCAGTTTAACCCGGGACACCATCTCCTACGAGCAGTACTTC. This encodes CASSLTRDTISYEQYF.